The TCR beta chain under discussion was sequenced for a study of blood T cells in healthy people across ages. Study-level findings and limits: PBMC samples, being unsorted, prevented any conclusive comparison of naive and antigen-experienced cells. The study found more naive CD4+ cells and higher diversity in long-lived than aged donors.

Peripheral blood from each donor was collected in a volume of roughly 9.2 milliliters. V was shortened by 1 base and J by 1 base, with 11 bases between the two germline ends. CDR3 length: 15 residues. Germline V gene lookup returns CDR1 SGHRS and CDR2 YFSETQ. Together with a sample-barcoded 5' primer, a J-beta primer mix was included in a second PCR lasting roughly 6 to 12 cycles. TCRdb analysed the 5' RACE reads with MiXCR anew, one entry per CDR3 protein. Altogether some 1.6 million distinct CDR3 sequences are present, about 35% being singletons, with the ten largest covering around 10%. The count of this clonotype is one. Its specificity is not known.

This clonotype was obtained from a woman younger than 45 in good health. The chain recombines TRBV5-1 with TRBJ1-1, with D unclear. Sequenced: blood. The CDR3 DNA is TGCGCCAGCAGCTTGACCGGCAGGAGGAACACTGAAGCTTTCTTT. Its protein product is CASSLTGRRNTEAFF.